The sequence of this TCR beta chain was determined in a study of blood T cell repertoires in COVID-19. Whole-study context: Spain, Italy and the United States supplied samples that represented acute and convalescent COVID-19. T cells, B-cell-depleted T cells, or PBMCs provided the cDNA or gDNA that served as material.

As processed by the authors: Estimates of nucleated cell counts were drawn from the amplification of reference gene primers. TCRdb's copy holds only in-frame clones and misses some; the assay was immunoSEQ multiplex PCR. V and J calls and clone size are those listed in that table; D and trimming were worked out from the DNA. The sample has roughly 180,000 clones; approximately 91% are singletons. The CDR3 loop spans 12 amino acids. Looked up from germline, CDR1 is MDHEN and CDR2 is SYDVKM. Trimming took off 10 bases at V and 0 bases at J, with 9 bases between the two ends. Sequenced: peripheral blood. The chain is built from TRBV28 and TRBJ2-5; D call uncertain. This clonotype was sampled from a man aged 70-80 years with active or convalescent COVID-19. As DNA, the CDR3 is TGTGCCACCGACACAAACCAAGAGACCCAGTACTTC. It encodes CATDTNQETQYF.